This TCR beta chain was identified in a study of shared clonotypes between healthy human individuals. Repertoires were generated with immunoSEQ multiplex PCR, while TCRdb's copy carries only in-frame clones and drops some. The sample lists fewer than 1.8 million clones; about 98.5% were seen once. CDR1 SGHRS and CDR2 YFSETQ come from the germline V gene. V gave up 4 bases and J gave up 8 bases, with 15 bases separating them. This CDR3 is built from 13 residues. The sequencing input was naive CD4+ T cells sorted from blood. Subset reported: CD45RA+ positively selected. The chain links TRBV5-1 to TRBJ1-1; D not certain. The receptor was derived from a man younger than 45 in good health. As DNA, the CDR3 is TGCGCCAGCAGCGACGTCCAGTCTGGCGAAGCTTTCTTT. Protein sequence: CASSDVQSGEAFF.